This T cell receptor (beta chain) stems from a study of CD8 T cells in Susac syndrome. Per germline, CDR1 KGHSH and CDR2 LQKENI. The V end was cut by 3 bases, the J end by 5 bases, with 11 bases between. The CDR3 has 13 residues. Roughly 0.45 to 1 ug RNA was reverse transcribed with random hexamers. Using its own MiXCR run on the immunoSEQ multiplex PCR reads, TCRdb lists one record per CDR3 protein. The sample records some 110,000 distinct CDR3 sequences, 96% being singletons. This TCR was sampled from a human donor with Susac syndrome. The gene calls are TRBV18 and TRBJ2-7; perhaps TRBD1 as D (6 bases). The sample consisted of CD4+ T cells from PBMCs. The CDR3 here is CASSPRQANEQYF. CDR3 nucleotide sequence: TGTGCCAGCTCACCCCGACAGGCCAACGAGCAGTACTTC.